This T cell receptor beta chain was documented in a study of T cells after yellow fever vaccination. Across the study: Low-cell-number fractions underwent preparation using SMART-Seq v4 Ultra Low Input.

This clonotype was seen many times. Its antigen is still unknown. Study-wide results and caveats: Abundant clonotypes from the bulk population could have been carried over as contaminants into FACS-sorted repertoires. Peak timing came faster in the weaker secondary response, day 5 versus 15.

This CDR3 has 14 residues. V lost 0 bases, J lost 10 bases, and 15 bases lay in between. Germline assignment: CDR1 SGHDT and CDR2 YYEEEE. MiXCR was run by TCRdb on the 5' RACE reads, yielding one entry per CDR3 protein. The sample gives fewer than 400,000 distinct CDR3 sequences, around 6.4% of which show up once; approximately 16% is in the top ten. The V and J genes are TRBV5-6 and TRBJ2-3; D gene ambiguous. The sample consisted of PBMCs, taken 5 days after the yellow fever booster vaccination. This TCR was recovered from a man aged 25-45 years who received the YFV17D yellow fever vaccine. The CDR3 sequence: CASSLEGPGLSQYF. In DNA, the CDR3 is TGTGCCAGCAGCTTGGAAGGGCCCGGGCTGTCGCAGTATTTT. The variable domain in full, completed from reference TRBV5-6 and TRBJ2-3, reads DAGVTQSPTHLIKTRGQQVTLRCSPKSGHDTVSWYQQALGQGPQFIFQYYEEEERQRGNFPDRFSGHQFPNYSSELNVNALLLGDSALYLCASSLEGPGLSQYFGPGTRLTVL.